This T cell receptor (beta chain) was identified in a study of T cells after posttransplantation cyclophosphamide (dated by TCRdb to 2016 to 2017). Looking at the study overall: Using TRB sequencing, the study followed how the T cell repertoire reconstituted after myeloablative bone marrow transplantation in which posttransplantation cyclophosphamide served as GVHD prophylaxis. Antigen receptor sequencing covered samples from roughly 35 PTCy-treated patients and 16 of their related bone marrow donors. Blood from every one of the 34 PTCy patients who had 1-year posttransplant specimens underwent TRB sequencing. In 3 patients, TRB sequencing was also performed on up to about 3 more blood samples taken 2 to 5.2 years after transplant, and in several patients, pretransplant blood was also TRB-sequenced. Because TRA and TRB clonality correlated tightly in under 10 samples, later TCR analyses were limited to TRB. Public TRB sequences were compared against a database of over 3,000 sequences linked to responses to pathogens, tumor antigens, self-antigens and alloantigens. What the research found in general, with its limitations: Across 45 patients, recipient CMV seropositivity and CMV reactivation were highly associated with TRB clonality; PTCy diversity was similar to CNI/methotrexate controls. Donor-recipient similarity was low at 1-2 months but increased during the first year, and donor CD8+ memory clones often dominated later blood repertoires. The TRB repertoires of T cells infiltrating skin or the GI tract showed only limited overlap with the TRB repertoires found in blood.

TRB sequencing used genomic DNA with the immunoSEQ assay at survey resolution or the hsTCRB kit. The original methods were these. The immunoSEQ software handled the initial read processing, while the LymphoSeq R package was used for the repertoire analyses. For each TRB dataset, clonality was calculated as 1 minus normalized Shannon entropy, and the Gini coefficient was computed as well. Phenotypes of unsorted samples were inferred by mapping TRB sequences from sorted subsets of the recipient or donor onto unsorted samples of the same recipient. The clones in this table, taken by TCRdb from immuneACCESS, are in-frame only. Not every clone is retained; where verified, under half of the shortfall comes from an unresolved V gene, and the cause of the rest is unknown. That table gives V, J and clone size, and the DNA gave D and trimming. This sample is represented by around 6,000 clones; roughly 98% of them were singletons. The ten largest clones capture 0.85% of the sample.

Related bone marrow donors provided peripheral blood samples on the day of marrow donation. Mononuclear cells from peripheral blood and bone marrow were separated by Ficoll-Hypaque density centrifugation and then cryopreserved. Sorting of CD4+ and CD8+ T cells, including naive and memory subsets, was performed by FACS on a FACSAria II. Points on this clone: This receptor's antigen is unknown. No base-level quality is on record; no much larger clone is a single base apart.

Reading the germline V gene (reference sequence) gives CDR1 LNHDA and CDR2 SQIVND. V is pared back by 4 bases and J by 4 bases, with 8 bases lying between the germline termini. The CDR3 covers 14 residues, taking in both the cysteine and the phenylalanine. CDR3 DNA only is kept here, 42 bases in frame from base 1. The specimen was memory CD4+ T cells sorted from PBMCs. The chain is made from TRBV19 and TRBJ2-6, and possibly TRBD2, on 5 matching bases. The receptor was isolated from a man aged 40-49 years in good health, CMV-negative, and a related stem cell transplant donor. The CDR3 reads CASSTSRGANVLTF. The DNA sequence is TGTGCCAGTAGTACTAGCCGGGGGGCCAACGTCCTGACTTTC.